Presented here are 12 T cell receptor beta chains from one specimen sequenced in a study of vaccination effects on CD4 cells after COVID-19. Antigen-specific CD4+ T cell clonotypes were called by their expansion after viral peptide-pool culture in ViraFEST. Once cultured for more than nine days, the cells underwent separation to obtain CD4+ T cells. The vaccine given was either BNT162b2 or mRNA-1273, in two doses. No antigen has been assigned to these receptors. The protocol was immunoSEQ multiplex PCR, while the TCRdb copy is restricted to in-frame clones and leaves out a portion. This table holds approximately 61,000 clones, about three quarters found once. The sequences come from CD4+ T cells from PBMCs cultured with HCoV-229E spike peptides, collected after COVID-19 vaccination. These receptors all come from a human donor who received a COVID-19 vaccine.

The chain couples TRBV12-3 or TRBV12-4 to TRBJ2-3; D gene uncertain. The CDR3 is made up of 12 amino acids. Trimming removed 7 bases at V and 7 bases at J, with 12 bases between. The CDR3 loop is CASTNFGHTQYF. For the CDR3, the DNA is TGTGCCAGCACCAATTTCGGGCATACGCAGTATTTT.

This clone was detected a few times. The chain is built from TRBV7-9 and TRBJ2-1; D remains ambiguous. This CDR3 comprises 15 residues. The V end was cut by 5 bases, the J end by 2 bases, with 13 bases between. The germline V gene has CDR1 SEHNR and CDR2 FQNEAQ (reference sequence). The DNA of the CDR3 is TGTGCCAGCAGCCAGGCCGGAAGCCCCTACAATGAGCAGTTCTTC. Encoded protein: CASSQAGSPYNEQFF.

This clone showed up just once. CDR3 in amino acids: CATQSAGQALSGYGYTF. The CDR3 DNA reads TGTGCCACCCAATCAGCCGGACAGGCGCTATCGGGCTATGGCTACACCTTC. The rearrangement uses TRBV2 and TRBJ1-2, with TRBD1 identical over 7 bases. CDR3 length: 17 residues. Germline V gene sequence: CDR1 SNHLY, CDR2 FYNNEI. J gave up 4 bases and V 10 bases, and 21 bases lay outside the gene matches.

The V and J genes are TRBV19 and TRBJ1-1; TRBD1 matches 7 bases. The CDR3 totals 13 residues. J lost 0 bases, V lost 6 bases, and 1 base had no gene match. Germline values: CDR1 LNHDA, CDR2 SQIVND (reference sequence). CDR3 sequence reads: CASRGQLNTEAFF. CDR3 sequence (DNA): TGTGCCAGTAGGGGACAGCTGAACACTGAAGCTTTCTTT.

The rearrangement joins TRBV24-1 to TRBJ2-7; the D gene could be TRBD1 or TRBD2 (6 bases each). The CDR3 totals 16 residues. Trimming shortened V by 9 bases and J by 0 bases, and 20 bases separated the two germline ends. Germline CDR1 KGHDR, CDR2 SFDVKD. The CDR3: CATRRLGGESSYEQYV. The CDR3 nucleotides read TGTGCCACCCGTCGTTTGGGGGGCGAAAGCTCCTACGAGCAGTACGTC.

The chain couples TRBV29-1 to TRBJ2-1; D perhaps matches TRBD2 (6 bases). The germline V gene has CDR1 SQVTM and CDR2 ANQGSEA. The V end was cut by 4 bases, the J end by 5 bases, with 15 bases between. The CDR3 extends over 14 amino acids. CDR3 nucleotide sequence: TGCAGCGTTGCGGGGGATTATCAGAACAATGAGCAGTTCTTC. It yields the protein CSVAGDYQNNEQFF.

The chain employs TRBV5-1 and TRBJ2-5; maybe TRBD1 (6 bases). CDR1 and CDR2 (germline): SGHRS, YFSETQ. The V end lost 2 bases, the J end lost 5 bases, and 13 bases lay between the germline ends. This CDR3 spans 14 amino acids. This chain's CDR3 is CASSLYRVSETQYF. Written as DNA, the CDR3 is TGCGCCAGCAGCTTATACAGGGTCTCGGAGACCCAGTACTTC.

This clone was seen only once. The genes are TRBV5-4 and TRBJ1-3; TRBD1 matches 7 bases. Germline V gene data show CDR1 as SGHNT and CDR2 as YYREEE (reference sequence). The CDR3 is 15 residues long. The V segment lost 0 bases and the J segment 2 bases; nucleotides outside the gene matches: 2. The CDR3 sequence: CASSLERGPGNTIYF. As DNA, the CDR3 is TGTGCCAGCAGCTTGGAGAGGGGGCCTGGAAACACCATATATTTT.

V usage is TRBV5-1 and J usage is TRBJ1-2; D ambiguous. This CDR3 contains 12 residues. CDR1 and CDR2 from the germline V gene are SGHRS and YFSETQ. V dropped 4 bases and J dropped 5 bases, with 9 bases sitting between them. For the CDR3, the DNA is TGCGCCAGCAGCCGGCCGGGGTATGGCTACACCTTC. Translated: CASSRPGYGYTF.

The V call is TRBV2, the J call TRBJ2-7; maybe TRBD1 (6 bases). Germline loops: CDR1 SNHLY, CDR2 FYNNEI. This CDR3 region has 11 residues. Trimming pared 6 bases from V and 6 bases from J, leaving 9 bases between. DNA for the CDR3: TGTGCCAGCAGAACAGGGATCGAGCAGTACGTC. It codes for CASRTGIEQYV.

J is TRBJ2-5 and V is TRBV5-1; 9 bases match TRBD1. V lost 7 bases to trimming and J lost 4 bases; unmatched junction nucleotides: 11. Per germline, CDR1 SGHRS and CDR2 YFSETQ. The CDR3 consists of 15 residues. This CDR3 reads CASLITGGSPETQYF. DNA of the CDR3: TGCGCCAGCCTTATCACAGGGGGCTCTCCAGAGACCCAGTACTTC.

This clone was seen more than once but under ten times. The chain recombines TRBV6-6 with TRBJ1-1; D not resolved. The V and J ends lost 5 bases and 5 bases respectively, with 12 bases between them. CDR1 is MNHNY and CDR2 is SVGAGI in the germline V gene (reference sequence). The CDR3 is made up of 13 amino acids. DNA for the CDR3: TGTGCCAGCAGTCCGGGCCGGACTACTGAAGCTTTCTTT. Its protein is CASSPGRTTEAFF.